This T cell receptor (beta chain) was recovered during a study of T-cell reconstitution after alpha-beta-depleted transplantation in children. The TCRbeta library incorporated unique molecular identifiers. One entry per CDR3 protein results from TCRdb running MiXCR on the PCR reads. Here the sample spans around 360,000 distinct CDR3 sequences, about 9.3% being singletons. This clonotype has at least ten counts. The CDR3 has 14 amino acids. Trimming left V 4 bases short and J 4 bases short, with 15 bases between. In germline, CDR1 is SGHDT, CDR2 YYEEEE. The sequence derives from a human donor who donated a stem cell graft to a child with acute lymphoblastic leukemia. The chain combines TRBV5-6 with TRBJ2-7, with D tentatively TRBD2 (5 bases). Sequencing was performed on PBMCs from the stem cell graft donor, taken from the stem cell graft. The CDR3 sequence: CASSPQLEVYEQYF. CDR3 in DNA: TGTGCCAGCAGCCCCCAACTAGAGGTATACGAGCAGTACTTC.